Below, one T cell receptor (beta chain) is given with its context. What it recognizes is unknown. 13 Jbeta primers and 60 Vbeta primers were used for the PCR. TCRdb keeps only in-frame clones here, not all; method: immunoSEQ multiplex PCR. The table records 99,000 or so clones, about 13% of them present only once. The data derive from a study of cytomegalovirus exposure and HLA in healthy donors. Looking at the study overall: Within an early data release were tens of millions of unique TCRs drawn from HLA-typed donors.

Study-wide results and caveats: Cytomegalovirus status was reportedly diagnosed by the classifier with high sensitivity and specificity.

V was cut by 0 bases and J by 10 bases, with 10 bases left in between. The germline gives CDR1 MGHRA, CDR2 YSYEKL. The CDR3 is 13 amino acids. The chain has TRBV4-1 and TRBJ2-1; D remains unclear. The receptor was derived from a man between 40 and 49 years old in good health and CMV-seropositive. Material for sequencing was PBMCs. The CDR3 region has the DNA TGCGCCAGCAGCCAAGAGGCTGGTGCCGAGCAGTTCTTC. Encoded protein: CASSQEAGAEQFF.